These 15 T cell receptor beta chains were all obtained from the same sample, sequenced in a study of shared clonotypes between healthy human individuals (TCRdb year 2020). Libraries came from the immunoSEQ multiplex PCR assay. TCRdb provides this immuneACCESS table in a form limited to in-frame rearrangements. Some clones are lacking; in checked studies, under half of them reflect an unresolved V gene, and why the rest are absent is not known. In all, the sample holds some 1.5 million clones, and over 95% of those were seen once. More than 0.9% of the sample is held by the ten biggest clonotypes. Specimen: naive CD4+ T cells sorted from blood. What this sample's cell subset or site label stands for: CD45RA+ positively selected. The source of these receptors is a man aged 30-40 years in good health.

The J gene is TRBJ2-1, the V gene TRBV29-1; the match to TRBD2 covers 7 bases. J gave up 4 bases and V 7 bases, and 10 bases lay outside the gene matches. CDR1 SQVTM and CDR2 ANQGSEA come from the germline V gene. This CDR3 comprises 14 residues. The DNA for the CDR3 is TGCAGCGCCCATGGCGGGAGAGGGTACAATGAGCAGTTCTTC. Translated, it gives CSAHGGRGYNEQFF.

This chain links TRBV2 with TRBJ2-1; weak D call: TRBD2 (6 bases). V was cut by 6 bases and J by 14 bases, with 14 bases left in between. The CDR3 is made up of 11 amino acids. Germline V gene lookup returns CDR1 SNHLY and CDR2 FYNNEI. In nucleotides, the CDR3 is TGTGCCAGCAGCCCGGACTATGCGGAGTTCTTC. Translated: CASSPDYAEFF.

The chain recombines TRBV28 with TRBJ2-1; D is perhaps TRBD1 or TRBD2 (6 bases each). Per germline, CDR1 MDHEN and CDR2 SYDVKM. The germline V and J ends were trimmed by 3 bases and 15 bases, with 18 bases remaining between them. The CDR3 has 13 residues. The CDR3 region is CASSFRGPGVSFF. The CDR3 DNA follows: TGTGCCAGCAGTTTCCGGGGGCCGGGAGTTTCGTTCTTC.

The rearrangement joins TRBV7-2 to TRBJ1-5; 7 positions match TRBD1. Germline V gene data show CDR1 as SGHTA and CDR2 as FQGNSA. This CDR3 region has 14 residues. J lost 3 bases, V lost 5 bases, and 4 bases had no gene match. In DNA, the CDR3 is TGTGCCAGCAGCCGGGGACAGTCCAATCAGCCCCAGCATTTT. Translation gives CASSRGQSNQPQHF.

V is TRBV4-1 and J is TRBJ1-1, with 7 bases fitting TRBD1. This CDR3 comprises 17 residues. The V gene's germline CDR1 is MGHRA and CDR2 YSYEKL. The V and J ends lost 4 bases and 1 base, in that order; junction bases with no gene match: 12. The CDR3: CASSPGDSFRENTEAFF. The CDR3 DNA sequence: TGCGCCAGCAGCCCCGGGGACAGCTTCAGGGAGAACACTGAAGCTTTCTTT.

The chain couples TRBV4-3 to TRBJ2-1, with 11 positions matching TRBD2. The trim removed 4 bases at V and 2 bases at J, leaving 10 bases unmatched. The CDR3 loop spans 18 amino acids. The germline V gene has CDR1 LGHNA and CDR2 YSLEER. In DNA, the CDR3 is TGCGCCAGCAGCCCAAGATCGCTAGCGGGGGGCCCCTACAATGAGCAGTTCTTC. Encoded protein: CASSPRSLAGGPYNEQFF.

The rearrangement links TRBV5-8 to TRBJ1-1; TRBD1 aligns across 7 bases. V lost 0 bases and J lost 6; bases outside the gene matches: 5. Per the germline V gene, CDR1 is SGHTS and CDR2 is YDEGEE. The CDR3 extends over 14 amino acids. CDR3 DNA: TGTGCCAGCAGCTTGGATACCGGGACAGCTGAAGCTTTCTTT. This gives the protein CASSLDTGTAEAFF.

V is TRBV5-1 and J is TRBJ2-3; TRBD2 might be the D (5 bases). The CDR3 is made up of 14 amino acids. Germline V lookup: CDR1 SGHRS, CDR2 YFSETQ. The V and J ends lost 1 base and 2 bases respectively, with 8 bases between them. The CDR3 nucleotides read TGCGCCAGCAGCTTGACTAGGGTCACAGATACGCAGTATTTT. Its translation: CASSLTRVTDTQYF. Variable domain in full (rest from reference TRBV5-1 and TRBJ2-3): KAGVTQTPRYLIKTRGQQVTLSCSPISGHRSVSWYQQTPGQGLQFLFEYFSETQRNKGNFPGRFSGRQFSNSRSEMNVSTLELGDSALYLCASSLTRVTDTQYFGPGTRLTVL.

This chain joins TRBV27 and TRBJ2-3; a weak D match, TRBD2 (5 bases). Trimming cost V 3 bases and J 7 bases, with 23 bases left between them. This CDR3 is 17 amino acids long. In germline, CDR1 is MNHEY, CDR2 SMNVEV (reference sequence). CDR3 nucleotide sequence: TGTGCCAGCAGTTTTTCTTTTGCGTTGAGGTACGGGAATACGCAGTATTTT. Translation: CASSFSFALRYGNTQYF.

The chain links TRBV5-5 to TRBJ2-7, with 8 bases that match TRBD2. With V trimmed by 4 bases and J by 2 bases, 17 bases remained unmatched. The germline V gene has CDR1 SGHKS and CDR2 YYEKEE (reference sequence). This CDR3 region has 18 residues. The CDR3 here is CASSPIGSPGLETYEQYF. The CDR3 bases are TGTGCCAGCAGCCCAATCGGCTCTCCGGGACTAGAAACCTACGAGCAGTACTTC.

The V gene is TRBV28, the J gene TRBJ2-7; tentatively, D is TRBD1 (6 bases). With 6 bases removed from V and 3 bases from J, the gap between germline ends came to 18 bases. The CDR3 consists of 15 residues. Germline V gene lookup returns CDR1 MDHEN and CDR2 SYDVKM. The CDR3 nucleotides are TGTGCCAGCAGATCCCCAGGGGACATTTTCTACGAGCAGTACTTC. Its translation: CASRSPGDIFYEQYF.

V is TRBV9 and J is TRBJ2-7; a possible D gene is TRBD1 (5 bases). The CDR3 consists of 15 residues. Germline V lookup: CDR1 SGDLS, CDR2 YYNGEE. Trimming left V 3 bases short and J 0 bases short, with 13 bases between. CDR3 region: CASSAPGASSYEQYF. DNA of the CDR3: TGTGCCAGCAGCGCGCCTGGGGCTAGCTCCTACGAGCAGTACTTC. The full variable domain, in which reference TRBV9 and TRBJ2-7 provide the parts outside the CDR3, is DSGVTQTPKHLITATGQRVTLRCSPRSGDLSVYWYQQSLDQGLQFLIQYYNGEERAKGNILERFSAQQFPDLHSELNLSSLELGDSALYFCASSAPGASSYEQYFGPGTRLTVT.

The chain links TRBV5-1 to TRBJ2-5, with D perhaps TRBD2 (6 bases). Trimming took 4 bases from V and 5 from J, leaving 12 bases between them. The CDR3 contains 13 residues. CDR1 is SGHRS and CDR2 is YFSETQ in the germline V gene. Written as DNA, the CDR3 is TGCGCCAGCAGCCCAGAAGGGACTGAGACCCAGTACTTC. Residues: CASSPEGTETQYF.

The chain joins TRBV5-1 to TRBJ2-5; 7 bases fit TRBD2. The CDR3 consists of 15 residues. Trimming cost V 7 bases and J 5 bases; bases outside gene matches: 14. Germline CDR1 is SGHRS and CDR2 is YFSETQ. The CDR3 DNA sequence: TGCGCCAGCTCCGCGGGGGAATATATGCAGGAGACCCAGTACTTC. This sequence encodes CASSAGEYMQETQYF.

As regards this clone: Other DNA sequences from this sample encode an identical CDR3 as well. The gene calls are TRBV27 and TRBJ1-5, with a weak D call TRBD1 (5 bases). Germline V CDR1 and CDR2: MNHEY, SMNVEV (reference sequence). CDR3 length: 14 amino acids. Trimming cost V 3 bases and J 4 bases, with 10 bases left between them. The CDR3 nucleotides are TGTGCCAGCAGTTTGAGGGACCCGAATCAGCCCCAGCATTTT. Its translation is CASSLRDPNQPQHF.